This T cell receptor beta chain was identified in a study of OX40 agonist ivuxolimab in advanced cancers. Turning to the study itself: Prior anti-PD-1, anti-PD-L1 or anti-CTLA-4 therapy did not bar entry, and less than 50% had some.

Regarding the study as a whole: Also showing low normalized T-cell clonal expansion were some of the nonresponders. At doses 0.1 to 3.0 mg/kg, CD4+ and CD8+ clones expanded. Partial responders treated at 0.1-3.0 mg/kg exhibited clonal expansion among the lowest measured.

A note on this clone: The antigen remains unidentified.

Clones were sequenced by immunoSEQ multiplex PCR, and TCRdb holds only the in-frame ones, with some missing. The table has approximately 92,000 clones, approximately 94% seen once. The CDR3 loop spans 16 amino acids. Trimming shortened V by 2 bases and J by 8 bases, and 19 bases separated the two germline ends. Germline assignment: CDR1 MGHRA and CDR2 YSYEKL. The chain has TRBV4-1 and TRBJ1-3; perhaps TRBD1 as D (5 bases). Sequences were derived from CD4+ or CD8+ T cells sorted from blood, sampled in a trial of the OX40 agonist ivuxolimab. The source of this sequence is an adult with an advanced solid tumor such as melanoma, head and neck, liver or kidney cancer. The CDR3 sequence is CASSQLIQGAGDTIYF. The CDR3 DNA reads TGCGCCAGCAGCCAACTCATTCAAGGGGCTGGTGACACCATATATTTT.